This TCR beta chain comes out of a study of T cell responses to AZD1222 COVID-19 vaccine. General observations from the study: Variant regions that are unmutated are reportedly the target of nearly half of spike-specific TCRs. Sampled repertoires all dated from after the peak T cell response. Elevations in Spike-specific TCR breadth and depth followed administration of two AZD1222 doses. Of the AZD1222 recipients, only 5 to 7 were seropositive at baseline.

On this clone itself: The antigen is not known.

Using immunoSEQ multiplex PCR, the repertoire was profiled, and TCRdb retains in-frame clones only, with some absent. The profile shows under 150,000 clones, 92% of them singletons. This specimen was peripheral blood, taken 28 days after the second AZD1222 dose. This clonotype originated in an adult who received the AZD1222 COVID-19 vaccine.

CDR3 nucleotide sequence: TGTGCCAGCAGCCCCCAGGTGGAGGGGGACACTGAAGCTTTCTTT. Encoded protein: CASSPQVEGDTEAFF. The chain links TRBV9 to TRBJ1-1, with a tentative D call TRBD1 (6 bases). The germline V and J ends were trimmed by 4 bases and 3 bases, with 16 bases remaining between them. CDR1 and CDR2 (germline): SGDLS, YYNGEE. The CDR3 consists of 15 residues.